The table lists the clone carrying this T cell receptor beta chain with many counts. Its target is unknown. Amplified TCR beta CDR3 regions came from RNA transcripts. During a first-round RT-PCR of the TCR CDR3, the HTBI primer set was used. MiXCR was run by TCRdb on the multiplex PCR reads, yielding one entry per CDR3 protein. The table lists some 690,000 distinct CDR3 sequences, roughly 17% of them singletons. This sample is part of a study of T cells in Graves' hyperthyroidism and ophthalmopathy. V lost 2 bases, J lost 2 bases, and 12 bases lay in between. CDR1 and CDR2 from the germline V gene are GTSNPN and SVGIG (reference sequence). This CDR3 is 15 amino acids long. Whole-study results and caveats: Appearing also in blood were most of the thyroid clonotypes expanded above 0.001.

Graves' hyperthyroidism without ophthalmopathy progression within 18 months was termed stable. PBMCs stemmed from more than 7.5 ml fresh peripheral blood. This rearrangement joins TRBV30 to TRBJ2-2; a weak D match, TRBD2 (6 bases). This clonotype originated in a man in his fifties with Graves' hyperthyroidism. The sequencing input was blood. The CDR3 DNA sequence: TGTGCCTGGAGTAGACTAGACTTCAACACCGGGGAGCTGTTTTTT. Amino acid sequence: CAWSRLDFNTGELFF.